The 18 T cell receptor beta chains listed next were all sequenced from one sample in a study of tumour-infiltrating T cells in Burkitt lymphoma. Repertoires were generated with immunoSEQ multiplex PCR, while TCRdb's copy carries only in-frame clones and drops some. In the table there are 14,000 or so clones, around 30% of which are singletons. The sample was tumor tissue. The receptor set was obtained from a human donor with diffuse large B-cell lymphoma.

This clone was counted between two and nine times. V gene TRBV30 combines with J gene TRBJ1-5; 7 nucleotides align to TRBD1. Germline assignment: CDR1 GTSNPN and CDR2 SVGIG (reference sequence). V shed 2 bases and J 7 bases; nucleotides not matched to a gene: 5. The CDR3 loop spans 13 amino acids. The CDR3 region has the DNA TGTGCCTGGAGTCCCGGACAGGCCCAGCCCCAGCATTTT. Protein product: CAWSPGQAQPQHF. Full variable domain (remainder filled in from reference TRBV30 and TRBJ1-5): SQTIHQWPATLVQPVGSPLSLECTVEGTSNPNLYWYRQAAGRGLQLLFYSVGIGQISSEVPQNLSASRPQDRQFILSSKKLLLSDSGFYLCAWSPGQAQPQHFGDGTRLSIL.

The chain carries TRBV19 and TRBJ2-2; perhaps TRBD2 as D (6 bases). This CDR3 is built from 16 residues. Germline V gives CDR1 LNHDA, CDR2 SQIVND (reference sequence). With 1 base removed from V and 2 bases from J, the gap between germline ends came to 11 bases. The CDR3 reads CASSIGLGINTGELFF. DNA of the CDR3: TGTGCCAGTAGTATAGGACTAGGGATAAACACCGGGGAGCTGTTTTTT.

This clone was recorded a few times. V usage is TRBV5-6 and J usage is TRBJ2-3; D unresolved. V was clipped by 1 base and J by 2 bases, with 5 bases between them. The CDR3 covers 13 residues. The germline V gene encodes CDR1 SGHDT and CDR2 YYEEEE. The CDR3 is CASSLSFTDTQYF. Written as DNA, the CDR3 is TGTGCCAGCAGCTTGTCCTTCACAGATACGCAGTATTTT.

CDR3 DNA sequence: TGTGCCAGCTCACCCCAGGGGACTTTCTACGAGCAGTACTTC. Its protein is CASSPQGTFYEQYF. The gene calls are TRBV18 and TRBJ2-7; possibly TRBD1 or TRBD2 for D (6 bases each). The CDR3 covers 14 residues. Germline values: CDR1 KGHSH, CDR2 LQKENI. Trimming removed 3 bases from V and 3 bases from J, with 12 bases in between.

This clone qualifies as medium-sized (0.01 to 0.1%). The chain has TRBV5-1 and TRBJ2-1, with TRBD1 matching over 8 bases. There are 18 residues in the CDR3. V gave up 1 base and J gave up 0 bases; unmatched junction bases: 9. Germline V gene sequence: CDR1 SGHRS, CDR2 YFSETQ. DNA for the CDR3: TGCGCCAGCAGCTTGACAGGGGGACAGGCTAGCTCCTACAATGAGCAGTTCTTC. Protein: CASSLTGGQASSYNEQFF. Variable domain in full (rest from reference TRBV5-1 and TRBJ2-1): KAGVTQTPRYLIKTRGQQVTLSCSPISGHRSVSWYQQTPGQGLQFLFEYFSETQRNKGNFPGRFSGRQFSNSRSEMNVSTLELGDSALYLCASSLTGGQASSYNEQFFGPGTRLTVL.

This clone was found a few times. This rearrangement joins TRBV19 to TRBJ1-5, with D tentatively TRBD1 (5 bases). The CDR3 consists of 15 residues. Germline V gene lookup returns CDR1 LNHDA and CDR2 SQIVND (reference sequence). V was cut by 5 bases and J by 3 bases, with 14 bases left in between. This CDR3 is CASSPLMGTNQPQHF. CDR3 coding DNA: TGTGCCAGTAGTCCCCTGATGGGGACCAATCAGCCCCAGCATTTT.

V and J are TRBV27 and TRBJ2-1; D possibly corresponds to TRBD2 (6 bases). The CDR3 contains 15 residues. Deletions cut 5 bases from V and 1 base from J, with 12 bases between. CDR1 is MNHEY and CDR2 is SMNVEV in the germline V gene (reference sequence). The CDR3 nucleotides are TGTGCCAGCAGTCGTCTAGCGATATCCTACAATGAGCAGTTCTTC. Translated: CASSRLAISYNEQFF.

This clone showed up just once. The chain joins TRBV7-3 to TRBJ2-5, with TRBD2 matching 14 bases. J lost 3 bases, V lost 3 bases, and 12 bases had no gene match. The V gene's germline CDR1 is SGHTA and CDR2 FQGTGA. CDR3 length: 19 amino acids. The CDR3 DNA reads as TGTGCCAGCAGCTTGTTAGACCTGGGACTAGCGGGAGACGAAGAGACCCAGTACTTC. This encodes CASSLLDLGLAGDEETQYF.

DNA for the CDR3: TGTGCCAGCAGTGAAGCGGCTAGTCCGTACTTC. It encodes CASSEAASPYF. This chain uses TRBV2 with TRBJ2-7; D unresolved. CDR3 size: 11 residues. V shed 0 bases and J shed 12 bases, with 9 bases lying between them. The germline V gene encodes CDR1 SNHLY and CDR2 FYNNEI.

By sample fraction, this clone is medium-sized (0.01 to 0.1%). The V call is TRBV7-9, the J call TRBJ2-2, with D uncertain. Trimming stripped 5 bases from V and 6 bases from J, with 7 bases between. The CDR3 extends over 12 amino acids. The germline CDR1 and CDR2 sequences are SEHNR and FQNEAQ (reference sequence). The CDR3 sequence is CASSLDPGELFF. The CDR3 DNA reads as TGTGCCAGCAGCCTAGACCCCGGGGAGCTGTTTTTT.

This chain joins TRBV7-9 and TRBJ2-5, with D uncertain. V dropped 2 bases and J dropped 4 bases, with 2 bases sitting between them. The CDR3 has 11 residues. Germline CDR1 reads SEHNR; CDR2 reads FQNEAQ (reference sequence). Written as DNA, the CDR3 is TGTGCCAGCAGCTTAACAGAGACCCAGTACTTC. Protein sequence: CASSLTETQYF.

About this clone itself: One end of the junction varies from germline; a read error may be responsible. The chain combines TRBV27 with TRBJ2-5, with 9 nucleotides matching TRBD1. In germline, CDR1 is MNHEY, CDR2 SMNVEV (reference sequence). The CDR3 consists of 10 residues. CDR3 nucleotide sequence: TGTGCCAGCAGGAAGGACAGGGGCGACTTC. Residues: CASRKDRGDF.

The genes are TRBV6-5 and TRBJ2-2; D is possibly TRBD2 (7 bases). This CDR3 is 16 amino acids long. Germline V gene lookup returns CDR1 MNHEY and CDR2 SVGAGI. Trimming cost V 0 bases and J 5 bases, with 13 bases left between them. Written as DNA, the CDR3 is TGTGCCAGCAGTTACTCGGCACAGGGAGGGACCGGGGAGCTGTTTTTT. It specifies CASSYSAQGGTGELFF.

This clone was counted between two and nine times. V and J are TRBV6-5 and TRBJ2-2, with D hard to call. The ends were cut back, 6 bases at V and 1 base at J, with 9 bases in the middle. CDR1 and CDR2 from the germline V gene are MNHEY and SVGAGI. This CDR3 region has 14 residues. CDR3 in amino acids: CASRRQLNTGELFF. CDR3 in DNA: TGTGCCAGCAGGCGCCAGCTGAACACCGGGGAGCTGTTTTTT.

This chain links TRBV19 with TRBJ2-5; 12 bases are shared with TRBD2. The germline V gene has CDR1 LNHDA and CDR2 SQIVND (reference sequence). This CDR3 has 16 amino acids. The J segment lost 6 bases and the V segment lost 5 bases, leaving 10 bases of the junction unmatched. The CDR3 coding sequence is TGTGCCAGTAGTTCCGAGCTAGCGGGAGGGTGGCAGACCCAGTACTTC. It specifies CASSSELAGGWQTQYF.

This clone was seen only a few times. The chain joins TRBV11-3 to TRBJ2-1; 8 bases agree with TRBD2. Germline CDR1 is SGHNT and CDR2 is YENEEA. The junction had 11 bases not matched to a gene; V was cut back by 1 base and J by 9 bases. This CDR3 is 16 amino acids long. CDR3 in amino acids: CASSLGGVAGPLEQFF. The CDR3 DNA reads TGTGCCAGCAGCTTAGGCGGGGTAGCGGGACCGCTTGAGCAGTTCTTC. The full variable domain, with the rest looked up from reference TRBV11-3 and TRBJ2-1, is EAGVVQSPRYKIIEKKQPVAFWCNPISGHNTLYWYLQNLGQGPELLIRYENEEAVDDSQLPKDRFSAERLKGVDSTLKIQPAELGDSAVYLCASSLGGVAGPLEQFFGPGTRLTVL.

This clone was detected only a few times. The CDR3 DNA reads TGTGCCAGCACCCAGGGGAGCGGGAGAGGGTTAAGGTATGAGCAGTTCTTC. Amino acids: CASTQGSGRGLRYEQFF. This rearrangement joins TRBV7-9 to TRBJ2-1; 8 positions agree with TRBD2. The V gene's germline CDR1 is SEHNR and CDR2 FQNEAQ (reference sequence). CDR3 length equals 17 residues. The J segment lost 8 bases and the V segment lost 7 bases, leaving 19 bases of the junction unmatched. Using reference TRBV7-9 and TRBJ2-1 for the parts outside the CDR3, the full variable domain is DTGVSQNPRHKITKRGQNVTFRCDPISEHNRLYWYRQTLGQGPEFLTYFQNEAQLEKSRLLSDRFSAERPKGSFSTLEIQRTEQGDSAMYLCASTQGSGRGLRYEQFFGPGTRLTVL.

V is TRBV28 and J is TRBJ2-3, with D unresolved. The CDR3 loop spans 14 amino acids. Trimming shortened V by 4 bases and J by 0 bases, and 8 bases separated the two germline ends. Germline CDR1 and CDR2: MDHEN and SYDVKM. CDR3: CASSSTGSTDTQYF. The CDR3 region has the DNA TGTGCCAGCAGTTCGACTGGTAGCACAGATACGCAGTATTTT.